This T cell receptor beta chain was captured by sequencing in a study of type 1 regulatory T cells. Study at large: This in vitro CD4 product, T-allo10, is enriched for Tr1 cells and alloantigen-specific.

This clonotype was counted a few times. What it recognizes is unknown. Study-wide results and caveats: Compared with non-type 1 regulatory T cells, type 1 regulatory T cells showed a more restricted TCR repertoire.

Looked up from germline, CDR1 is SGHRS and CDR2 is YFSETQ. This CDR3 has 15 residues. V was pared by 0 bases and J by 4 bases, with 11 bases between. TCRdb ran MiXCR on the reads and lists one entry per CDR3 protein. This table has 6,200 or so distinct CDR3 sequences, around a third appearing once. This TCR derives from a human donor in good health. The specimen sequenced was cultured type 1 regulatory T (Tr1) cells, either the whole culture or a sorted fraction (not recorded which). The V call is TRBV5-1, the J call TRBJ2-1, with D perhaps TRBD2 (5 bases). DNA for the CDR3: TGCGCCAGCAGCTTGGTTTCCGGACTTTACAATGAGCAGTTCTTC. Translation gives CASSLVSGLYNEQFF.